This is a list of T cell receptor beta chains from one sample in a study of control samples from healthy donors and cancer patients. TCRdb's copy holds only in-frame clones and misses some; the assay was immunoSEQ multiplex PCR. The table lists about 160,000 clones, roughly 95% of them singletons, with under 1.2% in the top ten. Sequencing was done on a sample of blood. The receptors originated from a woman aged 30 to 39 in good health. Both conserved end residues are part of each CDR3. The D gene is left open where the match is weak. The listing skips clone size in some rows; elsewhere it reads once, few, many or a size class.

V,D,J,size,DNA,CDR3
TRBV4-2,NA,TRBJ2-3,once,TGTGCCAGCAGCCAAGACCCCACAGATACGCAGTATTTT,CASSQDPTDTQYF
TRBV11-2,TRBD2,TRBJ2-1,NA,TGTGCCAGCAGCGGTAATAGCGGGAGCTTCCGGCGGTTGAATGAGCAGTTCTTC,CASSGNSGSFRRLNEQFF
TRBV4-1,NA,TRBJ1-3,NA,TGCGCCAGCAGCCTTGACAGGTTTAAGGGGTCCGGAAACACCATATATTTT,CASSLDRFKGSGNTIYF
TRBV7-8,NA,TRBJ1-3,once,TGTGCCAGCAGCCCCGCCTCAGGGGGAAACACCATATATTTT,CASSPASGGNTIYF
TRBV9,TRBD1,TRBJ2-4,NA,TGTGCCAGCAGCGTAGAATTCAGACAGGGAAAAAACATTCAGTACTTC,CASSVEFRQGKNIQYF
TRBV5-8,TRBD1,TRBJ2-1,NA,TGTGCCAGCAGCTTGGGGACAGGGAGCTCCTACAATGAGCAGTTCTTC,CASSLGTGSSYNEQFF
TRBV5-1,TRBD1,TRBJ2-6,NA,TGCGCCAGCAGCTTGAGGAGAGGTGTTGGGGACAGGGTTACTGGGGCCAACGTCCTGACTTTC,CASSLRRGVGDRVTGANVLTF
TRBV5-4,TRBD1,TRBJ2-1,NA,TGTGCCAGCAGCCTCGGGACAGGGAGGCATGAGCAGTTCTTC,CASSLGTGRHEQFF
TRBV3-1/TRBV3-2,NA,TRBJ2-1,once,TGTGCCAGCAGCCTACAGGGTATGGGCTCCTACAATGAGCAGTTCTTC,CASSLQGMGSYNEQFF
TRBV14,TRBD2,TRBJ2-7,NA,TGTGCCAGCAGCCAAGATTTACTAGCGGGAGCATACGAGCAGTACTTC,CASSQDLLAGAYEQYF
TRBV28,TRBD1,TRBJ1-2,NA,TGTGCCAGCAGCCCTGGGACAGAGGGAGGCGGCTACACCTTC,CASSPGTEGGGYTF
TRBV19,NA,TRBJ2-7,NA,TGTGCCAGTAGTCCGGGAACCTACGAGCAGTACTTC,CASSPGTYEQYF
TRBV6-6,NA,TRBJ2-5,NA,TGTGCCAGCAGTCGGGGGACCCAGTACTTC,CASSRGTQYF
TRBV5-8,NA,TRBJ2-7,NA,TGTGCCAGCAGCTTGCCCCAGGCCTACGAGCAGTACTTC,CASSLPQAYEQYF
TRBV30,NA,TRBJ1-1,NA,TGTGCCTGGAATCACGTGGGCACTGAAGCTTTCTTT,CAWNHVGTEAFF
TRBV28,NA,TRBJ1-5,NA,TGTGCCAGCAGTTTGCGGGAGCGGCAGCCCCAGCATTTT,CASSLRERQPQHF
TRBV7-3,TRBD2,TRBJ2-7,NA,TGTGCCAGCAGCGCTCCGACTAGCGGGAACTACGAGCAGTACTTC,CASSAPTSGNYEQYF
TRBV28,TRBD1,TRBJ1-6,NA,TGTGCCAGCAGTTCTGACAGGGCGTCCGGGGTAGGTTCACCCCTCCACTTT,CASSSDRASGVGSPLHF
TRBV9,TRBD1,TRBJ2-7,NA,TGTGCCAGCAGCGTAGGGGCCAGGGGGCCCTACGAGCAGTACTTC,CASSVGARGPYEQYF
TRBV7-3,NA,TRBJ2-3,NA,TGTGCCAGCAGCTTAATAGGTCAGGGTCCAGATACGCAGTATTTT,CASSLIGQGPDTQYF
TRBV13,TRBD1,TRBJ2-7,NA,TGTGCCAGCAGCCTACAGGGGGCAACCGCCTACGAGCAGTACTTC,CASSLQGATAYEQYF
TRBV5-1,NA,TRBJ1-6,NA,TGCGCCAGCAGCCTGCAGGCCTATAATTCACCCCTCCACTTT,CASSLQAYNSPLHF
TRBV28,TRBD2,TRBJ2-2,NA,TGTGCCAGCAGTTTAGCCGGACTAGCGGACGGGGAGCTGTTTTTT,CASSLAGLADGELFF
TRBV19,NA,TRBJ1-5,NA,TGTGCCAGTAGTATCGGCTTAACACAGCCCCAGCATTTT,CASSIGLTQPQHF
TRBV6-2/TRBV6-3,TRBD1,TRBJ2-5,NA,TGTGCCAGCAGTTACCGCCGGACAGGGGGGAAACAAGAGACCCAGTACTTC,CASSYRRTGGKQETQYF
TRBV12-3/TRBV12-4,NA,TRBJ1-3,NA,TGTGCCAGCAGTTCGGCTGGAAACACCATATATTTT,CASSSAGNTIYF
TRBV19,NA,TRBJ2-1,NA,TGTGCCAGTAGCAAAGGAGGGGGGTCCTACAATGAGCAGTTCTTC,CASSKGGGSYNEQFF
TRBV4-1,TRBD2,TRBJ2-7,NA,TGCGCCAGCAGCCAAGCTAGCGGGGGGTTACTATACGAGCAGTACTTC,CASSQASGGLLYEQYF
TRBV30,NA,TRBJ1-1,NA,TGTGCCTGGAGTACCGGACACCCAGGGGACACTGAAGCTTTCTTT,CAWSTGHPGDTEAFF
TRBV3-1/TRBV3-2,TRBD2,TRBJ2-7,once,TGTGCCAGCAGCCAAGTCCGGGCTAGCGGGAGCTCCTACGAGCAGTACTTC,CASSQVRASGSSYEQYF
TRBV28,TRBD1,TRBJ1-5,NA,TGTGCCAGCAGTTGGACAGGGGGCGAGCCCCAGCATTTT,CASSWTGGEPQHF
TRBV19,NA,TRBJ2-7,NA,TGTGCCAGTAGTACAGGCCCCGGCGACGAGCAGTACTTC,CASSTGPGDEQYF
TRBV19,NA,TRBJ2-7,NA,TGTGCCAGTAGTATAGTAGGCGGGAAAAGGCACGAGCAGTACTTC,CASSIVGGKRHEQYF
TRBV19,NA,TRBJ1-6,NA,TGTGCCAGTCAGATAAGCAGTAATTCACCCCTCCACTTT,CASQISSNSPLHF
TRBV19,NA,TRBJ1-1,NA,TGTGCCAGTAGTATCTTTAAGGAGGAAGCTTTCTTT,CASSIFKEEAFF
TRBV7-9,TRBD1,TRBJ1-3,NA,TGTGCCAGCAGCGCCAACGACAGGGGCTCTGGAAACACCATATATTTT,CASSANDRGSGNTIYF
TRBV23-1,NA,TRBJ2-1,NA,TGCGCCAGCAGTCCCAGGGCCCATGAGCAGTTCTTC,CASSPRAHEQFF
TRBV7-9,NA,TRBJ2-2,once,TGTGCCAGCAGCTTCTGGACCGGGGAGCTGTTTTTT,CASSFWTGELFF
TRBV19,NA,TRBJ1-2,NA,TGTGCCAGCACTACTACAGGACAGCGCAACTATGGCTACACCTTC,CASTTTGQRNYGYTF
TRBV6-1,NA,TRBJ1-3,once,TGTGCCAGCAGTGACCAGAGTAACTCTGGAAACACCATATATTTT,CASSDQSNSGNTIYF
TRBV2,TRBD2,TRBJ2-7,once,TGTGCCAGCAGTGAAGCGGGGACTGGGACTAGTTGGGAGCAGTACTTC,CASSEAGTGTSWEQYF
TRBV19,TRBD1,TRBJ2-2,NA,TGTGCCAGTAGTACAGGGGGCGGCACCGGGGAGCTGTTTTTT,CASSTGGGTGELFF
TRBV28,NA,TRBJ1-6,NA,TGTGCCAGCGTGTGGGGGGCTGGATCACCCCTCCACTTT,CASVWGAGSPLHF
TRBV7-3,TRBD2,TRBJ2-4,NA,TGTGCCAGCAGCTTAACGGGAGGGCCCAAAAACATTCAGTACTTC,CASSLTGGPKNIQYF
TRBV2,TRBD2,TRBJ2-1,NA,TGTGCCAGCAGTGGACTAGCGGGTGCTAATGAGCAGTTCTTC,CASSGLAGANEQFF
TRBV3-1/TRBV3-2,NA,TRBJ2-2,NA,TGTGCCAGCAGCCACCGCGGGGACACCGGGGAGCTGTTTTTT,CASSHRGDTGELFF
TRBV15,TRBD1,TRBJ2-7,NA,TGTGCCACCAGCGATGGGACAGGGGGACCCTACGAGCAGTACTTC,CATSDGTGGPYEQYF
TRBV6-4,NA,TRBJ2-1,NA,TGTGCCAGCAGTTCGGGCGCCTTAGCCGTTGAGCAGTTCTTC,CASSSGALAVEQFF
TRBV5-1,NA,TRBJ1-2,NA,TGCGCCAGCAGCTTCAGAGGTTCAACCCCAGTAACTACGGACTATGGCTACACCTTC,CASSFRGSTPVTTDYGYTF
TRBV2,NA,TRBJ2-2,once,TGTGCCAGCAGTTACCGGGGGACCGGGGAGCTGTTTTTT,CASSYRGTGELFF
TRBV2,NA,TRBJ2-2,NA,TGTGCCAGCAGTCTTGATCACACCGGGGAGCTGTTTTTT,CASSLDHTGELFF
TRBV5-4,NA,TRBJ2-7,NA,TGTGCCAGCAGCTTGGCCGGTAGTGGCTCCTACGAGCAGTACTTC,CASSLAGSGSYEQYF
TRBV6-5,TRBD2,TRBJ2-1,NA,TGTGCTACTAGCGGGAGTGGGGGATGGAATGAGCAGTTCTTC,CATSGSGGWNEQFF
TRBV24-1,TRBD2,TRBJ2-1,NA,TGTGCCACCAGTAGCGGGAGGAAGGGTGAGCAGTTCTTC,CATSSGRKGEQFF
TRBV5-1,NA,TRBJ1-2,NA,TGCGCCAGCAGCTTACAGGGTTCGAACTATGGCTACACCTTC,CASSLQGSNYGYTF
TRBV4-1,TRBD1,TRBJ1-2,once,TGCGCCAGCAGCCAAGTGGCAGGGGGCTATGGCTACACCTTC,CASSQVAGGYGYTF
TRBV13,NA,TRBJ1-2,NA,TGTGCCAGCAGCTTAGGGGAGGGAACAAACTATGGCTACACCTTC,CASSLGEGTNYGYTF
TRBV27,TRBD1,TRBJ2-7,NA,TGTGCCAGCAGTTCCCTCAGGGGGTTCTCTGACTACGAGCAGTACTTC,CASSSLRGFSDYEQYF